The present TCR beta chain was sequenced within a study of blood T cell repertoires in COVID-19. V gave up 5 bases and J gave up 4 bases; unmatched junction bases: 3. Germline V gene data show CDR1 as SGHNT and CDR2 as YENEEA. The CDR3 spans 13 residues. Generated by immunoSEQ multiplex PCR, the TCRdb table keeps only in-frame clones and is missing some. The sample contains around 120,000 clones, over 60% of which appear only once. This clonotype was sampled from a woman of 80 years or more with acute or convalescent COVID-19. The sequencing sample was made of peripheral blood. This rearrangement joins TRBV11-3 to TRBJ2-5; TRBD1 matches at 8 bases. This CDR3 is CASSPDRGETQYF. As DNA, the CDR3 is TGTGCCAGCAGCCCAGACAGGGGAGAGACCCAGTACTTC.